This T cell receptor beta chain is drawn from a study of shared clonotypes between healthy human individuals. A word on this clone: Its antigen is unknown.

The germline CDR1 and CDR2 sequences are MNHNY and SVGAGI (reference sequence). The CDR3 spans 15 residues. V was trimmed by 6 bases and J by 3 bases, leaving 16 bases between them. Regarding the study as a whole: Genetic and exposure-history diversity was limited by the few donors. Generally, naive subsets (rather than memory subsets) showed larger estimated richness. Sequencing depth was predicted to influence how clonotypes are shared among donors.

Original processing notes: ImmunoSEQ output lacked quality scores and full-length reads, limiting matched filtering. Assay: immunoSEQ multiplex PCR; the TCRdb copy retains only in-frame clones and omits some. From that table come the V and J calls and clone size; the DNA was used to work out D and trimming. The data contain 2 million to 2.5 million clones, roughly 96% of them singletons. The V call is TRBV6-6, the J call TRBJ2-3; a weak D match, TRBD2 (5 bases). The TCR comes from a young man in good health. The sequencing sample was made of naive CD4+ T cells sorted from blood. The sample's subset: CD45RA+ positively selected. CDR3 DNA sequence: TGTGCCAGCAGCTCCACTAGTATTTTGACAGATACGCAGTATTTT. This gives the protein CASSSTSILTDTQYF.